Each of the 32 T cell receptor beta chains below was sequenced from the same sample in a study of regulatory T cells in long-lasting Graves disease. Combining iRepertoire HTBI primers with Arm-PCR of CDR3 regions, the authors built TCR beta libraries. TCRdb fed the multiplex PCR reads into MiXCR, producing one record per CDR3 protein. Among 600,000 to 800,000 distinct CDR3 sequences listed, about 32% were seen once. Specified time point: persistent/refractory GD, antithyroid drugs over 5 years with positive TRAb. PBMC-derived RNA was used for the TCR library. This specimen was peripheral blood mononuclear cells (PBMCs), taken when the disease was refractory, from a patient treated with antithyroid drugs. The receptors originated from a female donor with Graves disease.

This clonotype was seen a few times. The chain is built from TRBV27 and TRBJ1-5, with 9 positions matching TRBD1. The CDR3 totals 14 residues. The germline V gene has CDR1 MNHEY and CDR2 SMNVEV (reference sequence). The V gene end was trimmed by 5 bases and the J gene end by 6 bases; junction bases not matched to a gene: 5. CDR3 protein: CASSKTGGPQPQHF. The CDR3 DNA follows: TGTGCCAGCAGTAAAACAGGGGGCCCTCAGCCCCAGCATTTT.

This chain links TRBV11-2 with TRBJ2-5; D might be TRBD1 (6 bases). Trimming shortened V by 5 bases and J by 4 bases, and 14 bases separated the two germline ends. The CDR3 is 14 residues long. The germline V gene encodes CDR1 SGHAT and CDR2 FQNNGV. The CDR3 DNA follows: TGTGCCAGCAGCCGGCAGGGGATGGGAGAGACCCAGTACTTC. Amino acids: CASSRQGMGETQYF.

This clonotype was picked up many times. CDR3 amino acids: CASSLAGGPDIQYF. The CDR3 coding sequence is TGCGCCAGCAGCTTGGCGGGAGGGCCTGACATTCAGTACTTC. The rearrangement joins TRBV5-1 to TRBJ2-4; the match to TRBD2 covers 8 bases. Germline trimming cut 0 bases from V and 8 bases from J; bases unmatched to any gene: 4. The germline V gene has CDR1 SGHRS and CDR2 YFSETQ. This CDR3 is 14 amino acids long.

Written as DNA, the CDR3 is TGCAGTGCTAGAGATCCGAGCCTTAGGAATCAGCCCCAGCATTTT. This gives the protein CSARDPSLRNQPQHF. The chain carries TRBV20-1 and TRBJ1-5; no firm D call. Germline CDR1 reads DFQATT; CDR2 reads SNEGSKA (reference sequence). The V end lost 0 bases, the J end lost 4 bases, and 13 bases lay between the germline ends. CDR3 length equals 15 residues.

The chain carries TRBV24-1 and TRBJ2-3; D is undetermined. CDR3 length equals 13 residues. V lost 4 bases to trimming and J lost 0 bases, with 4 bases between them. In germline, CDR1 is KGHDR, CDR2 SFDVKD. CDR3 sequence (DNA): TGTGCCACCAGTGACCAGAGCACAGATACGCAGTATTTT. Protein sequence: CATSDQSTDTQYF.

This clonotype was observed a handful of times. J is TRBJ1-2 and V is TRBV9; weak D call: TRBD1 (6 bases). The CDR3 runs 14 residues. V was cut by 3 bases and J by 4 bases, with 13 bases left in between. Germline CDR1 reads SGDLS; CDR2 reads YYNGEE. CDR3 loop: CASSAQGQGYGYTF. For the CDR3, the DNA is TGTGCCAGCAGCGCACAGGGCCAAGGCTATGGCTACACCTTC.

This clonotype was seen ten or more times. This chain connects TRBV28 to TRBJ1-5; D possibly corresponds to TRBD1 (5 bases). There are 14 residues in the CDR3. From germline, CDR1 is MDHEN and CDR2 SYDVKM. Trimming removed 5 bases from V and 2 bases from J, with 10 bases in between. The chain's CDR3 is CASSLDMGNQPQHF. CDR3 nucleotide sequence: TGTGCCAGCAGTCTGGACATGGGCAATCAGCCCCAGCATTTT.

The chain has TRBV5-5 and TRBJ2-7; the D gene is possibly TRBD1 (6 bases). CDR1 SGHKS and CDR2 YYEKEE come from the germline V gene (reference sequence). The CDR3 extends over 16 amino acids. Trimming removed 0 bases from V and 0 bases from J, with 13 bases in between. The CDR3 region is CASSLELGTSSYEQYF. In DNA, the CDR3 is TGTGCCAGCAGCTTGGAACTTGGGACAAGCTCCTACGAGCAGTACTTC.

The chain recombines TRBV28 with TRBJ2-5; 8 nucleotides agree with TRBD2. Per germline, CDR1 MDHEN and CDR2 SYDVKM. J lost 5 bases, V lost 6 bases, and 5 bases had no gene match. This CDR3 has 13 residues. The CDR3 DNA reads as TGTGCCAGCAGAACGGGACTAGGGGAGACCCAGTACTTC. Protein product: CASRTGLGETQYF.

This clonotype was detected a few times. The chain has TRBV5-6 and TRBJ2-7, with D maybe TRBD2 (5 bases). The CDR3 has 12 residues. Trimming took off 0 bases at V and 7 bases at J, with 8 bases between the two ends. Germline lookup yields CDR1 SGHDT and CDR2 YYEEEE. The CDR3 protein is CASSLGWREQYF. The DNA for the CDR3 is TGTGCCAGCAGCTTGGGCTGGAGGGAGCAGTACTTC.

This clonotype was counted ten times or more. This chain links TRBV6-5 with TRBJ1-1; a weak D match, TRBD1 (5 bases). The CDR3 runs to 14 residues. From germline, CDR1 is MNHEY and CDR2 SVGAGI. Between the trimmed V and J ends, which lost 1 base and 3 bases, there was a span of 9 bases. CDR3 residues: CASSYFGTDTEAFF. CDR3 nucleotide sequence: TGTGCCAGCAGTTACTTTGGGACCGACACTGAAGCTTTCTTT.

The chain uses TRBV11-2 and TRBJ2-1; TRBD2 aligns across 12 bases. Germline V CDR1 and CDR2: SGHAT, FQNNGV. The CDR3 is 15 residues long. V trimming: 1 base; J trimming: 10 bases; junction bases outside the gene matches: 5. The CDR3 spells CASSLGTSGIVEQFF. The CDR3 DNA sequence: TGTGCCAGCAGCTTAGGGACTAGCGGGATCGTGGAGCAGTTCTTC.

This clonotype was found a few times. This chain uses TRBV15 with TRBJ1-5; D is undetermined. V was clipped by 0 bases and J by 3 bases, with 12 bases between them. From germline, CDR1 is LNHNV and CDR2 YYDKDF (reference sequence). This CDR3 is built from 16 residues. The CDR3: CATSRDIVGTNQPQHF. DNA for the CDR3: TGTGCCACCAGCAGAGATATCGTAGGTACCAATCAGCCCCAGCATTTT. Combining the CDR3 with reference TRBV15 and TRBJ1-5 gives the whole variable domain DAMVIQNPRYQVTQFGKPVTLSCSQTLNHNVMYWYQQKSSQAPKLLFHYYDKDFNNEADTPDNFQSRRPNTSFCFLDIRSPGLGDTAMYLCATSRDIVGTNQPQHFGDGTRLSIL.

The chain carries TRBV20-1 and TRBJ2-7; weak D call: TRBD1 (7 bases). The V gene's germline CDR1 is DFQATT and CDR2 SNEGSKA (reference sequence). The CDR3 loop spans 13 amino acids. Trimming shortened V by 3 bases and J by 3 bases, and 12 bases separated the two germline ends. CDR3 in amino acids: CSASYRGGYEQYF. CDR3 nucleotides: TGCAGTGCTAGCTACAGGGGAGGCTACGAGCAGTACTTC.

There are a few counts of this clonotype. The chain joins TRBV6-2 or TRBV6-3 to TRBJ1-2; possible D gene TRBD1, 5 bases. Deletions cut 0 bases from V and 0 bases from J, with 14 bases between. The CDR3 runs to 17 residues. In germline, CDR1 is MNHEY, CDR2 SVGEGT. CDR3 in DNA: TGTGCCAGCAGTTACTCCCCGGCAGGGATAGCTAACTATGGCTACACCTTC. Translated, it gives CASSYSPAGIANYGYTF.

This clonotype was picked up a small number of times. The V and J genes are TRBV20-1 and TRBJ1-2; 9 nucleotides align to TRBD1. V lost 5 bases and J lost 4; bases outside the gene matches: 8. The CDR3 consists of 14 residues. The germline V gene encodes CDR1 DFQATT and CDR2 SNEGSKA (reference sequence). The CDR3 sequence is CSASKTGGRYGYTF. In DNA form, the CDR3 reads TGCAGTGCTTCTAAGACAGGGGGTCGCTATGGCTACACCTTC.

CDR3 sequence: CSVERAGGNLFF. Here the CDR3 DNA reads TGCAGCGTTGAGCGCGCCGGGGGGAACCTGTTTTTT. This chain links TRBV29-1 with TRBJ1-4; D is possibly TRBD1 (5 bases). Germline lookup yields CDR1 SQVTM and CDR2 ANQGSEA. Trimming took off 3 bases at V and 14 bases at J, with 16 bases between the two ends. This CDR3 is 12 amino acids long.

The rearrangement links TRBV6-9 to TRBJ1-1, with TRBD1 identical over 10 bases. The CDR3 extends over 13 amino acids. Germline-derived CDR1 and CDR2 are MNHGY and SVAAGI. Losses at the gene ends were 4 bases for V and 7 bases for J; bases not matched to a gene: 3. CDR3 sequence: CASSLTGGIEAFF. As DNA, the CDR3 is TGTGCCAGCAGTTTGACAGGGGGCATTGAAGCTTTCTTT.

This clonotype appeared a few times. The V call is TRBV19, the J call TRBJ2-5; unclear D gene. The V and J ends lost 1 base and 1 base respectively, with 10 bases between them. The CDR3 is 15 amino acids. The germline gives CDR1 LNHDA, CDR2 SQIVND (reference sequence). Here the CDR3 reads CASSIVVGIQETQYF. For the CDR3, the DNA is TGTGCCAGTAGTATAGTGGTGGGGATCCAAGAGACCCAGTACTTC.

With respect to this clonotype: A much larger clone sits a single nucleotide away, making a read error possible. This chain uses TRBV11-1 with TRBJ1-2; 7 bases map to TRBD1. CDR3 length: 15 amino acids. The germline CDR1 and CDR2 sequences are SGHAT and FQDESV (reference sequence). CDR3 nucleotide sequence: TGTGCCAGCAGCTTGGAGAACAGGGGTAACCATGGCTACACCTTC. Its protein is CASSLENRGNHGYTF.

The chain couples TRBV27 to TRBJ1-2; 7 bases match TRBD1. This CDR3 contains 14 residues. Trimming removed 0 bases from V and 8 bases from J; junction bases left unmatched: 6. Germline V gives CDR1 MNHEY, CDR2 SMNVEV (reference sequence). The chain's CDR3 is CASSLSGGATGYTF. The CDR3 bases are TGTGCCAGCAGTTTATCAGGGGGCGCGACGGGCTACACCTTC.

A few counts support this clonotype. CDR3 sequence (DNA): TGCAGTGCGGGAAGGGTTGACACTGAAGCTTTCTTT. Translation: CSAGRVDTEAFF. V gene TRBV20-1 combines with J gene TRBJ1-1; no clear D gene. CDR1 and CDR2 from the germline V gene are DFQATT and SNEGSKA (reference sequence). The ends were cut back, 6 bases at V and 3 bases at J, with 11 bases in the middle. This CDR3 has 12 residues.

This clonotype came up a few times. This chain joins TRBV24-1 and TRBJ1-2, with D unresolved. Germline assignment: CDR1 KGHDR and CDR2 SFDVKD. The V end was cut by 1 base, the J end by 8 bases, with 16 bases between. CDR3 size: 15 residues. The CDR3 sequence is CATSDFPNDSSGYTF. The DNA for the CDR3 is TGTGCCACCAGTGATTTTCCCAACGACTCGAGCGGCTACACCTTC.

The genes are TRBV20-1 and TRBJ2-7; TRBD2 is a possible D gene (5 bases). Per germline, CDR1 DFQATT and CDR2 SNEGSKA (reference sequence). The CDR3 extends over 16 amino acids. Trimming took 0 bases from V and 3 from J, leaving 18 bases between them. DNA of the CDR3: TGCAGTGCTAGAGACCTAGAAGAGGGAGAGATCTACGAGCAGTACTTC. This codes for CSARDLEEGEIYEQYF.

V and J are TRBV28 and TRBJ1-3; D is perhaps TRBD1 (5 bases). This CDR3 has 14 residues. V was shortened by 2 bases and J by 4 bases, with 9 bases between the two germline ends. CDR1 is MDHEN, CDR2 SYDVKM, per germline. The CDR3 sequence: CASSLPGRGNTIYF. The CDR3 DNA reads TGTGCCAGCAGTTTACCAGGGCGAGGAAACACCATATATTTT.

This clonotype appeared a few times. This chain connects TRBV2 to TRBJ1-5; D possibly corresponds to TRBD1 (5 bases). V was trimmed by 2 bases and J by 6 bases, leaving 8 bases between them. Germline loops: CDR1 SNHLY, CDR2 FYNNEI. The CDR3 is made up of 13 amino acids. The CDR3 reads CASSEIGTQPQHF. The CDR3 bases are TGTGCCAGCAGTGAAATAGGGACTCAGCCCCAGCATTTT.

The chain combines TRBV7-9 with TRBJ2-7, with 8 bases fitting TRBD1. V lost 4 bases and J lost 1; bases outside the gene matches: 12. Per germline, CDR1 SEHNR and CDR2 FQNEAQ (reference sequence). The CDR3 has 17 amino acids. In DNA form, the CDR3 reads TGTGCCAGCAGCTCGGCCCAGGGGGCGATAAGGTCCTACGAGCAGTACTTC. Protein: CASSSAQGAIRSYEQYF.

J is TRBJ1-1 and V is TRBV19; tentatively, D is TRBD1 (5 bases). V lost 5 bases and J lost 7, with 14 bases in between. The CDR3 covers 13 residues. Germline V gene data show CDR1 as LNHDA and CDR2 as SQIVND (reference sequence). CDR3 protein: CASSSRQTLEAFF. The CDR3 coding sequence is TGTGCCAGTAGTTCCCGACAGACCCTTGAAGCTTTCTTT.

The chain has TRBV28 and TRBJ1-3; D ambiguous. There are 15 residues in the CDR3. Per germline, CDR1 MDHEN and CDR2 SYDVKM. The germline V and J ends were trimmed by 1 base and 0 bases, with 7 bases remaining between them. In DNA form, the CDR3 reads TGTGCCAGCAGTTTATTACAGCGCTCTGGAAACACCATATATTTT. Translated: CASSLLQRSGNTIYF.

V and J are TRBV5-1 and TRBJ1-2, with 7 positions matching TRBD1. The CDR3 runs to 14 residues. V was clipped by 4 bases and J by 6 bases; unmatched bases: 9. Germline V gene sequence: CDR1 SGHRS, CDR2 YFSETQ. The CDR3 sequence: CASSNDRDLDGYTF. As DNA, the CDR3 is TGCGCCAGCAGCAACGACAGGGACTTGGATGGCTACACCTTC.

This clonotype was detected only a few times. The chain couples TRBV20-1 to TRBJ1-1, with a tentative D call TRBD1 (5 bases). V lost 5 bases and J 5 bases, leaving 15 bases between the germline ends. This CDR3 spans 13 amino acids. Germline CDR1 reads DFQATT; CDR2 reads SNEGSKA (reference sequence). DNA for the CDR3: TGCAGTGCTCCCGGAGCAGGGTTTACTGAAGCTTTCTTT. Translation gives CSAPGAGFTEAFF.

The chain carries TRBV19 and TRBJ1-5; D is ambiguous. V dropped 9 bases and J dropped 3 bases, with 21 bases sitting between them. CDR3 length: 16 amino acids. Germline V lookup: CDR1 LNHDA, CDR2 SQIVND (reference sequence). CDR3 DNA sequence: TGTGCCAGCCTCCAAGGTGCTGGGGTGCTCAATCAGCCCCAGCATTTT. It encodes CASLQGAGVLNQPQHF.